This T cell receptor beta chain derives from a study of regulatory T cells in long-lasting Graves disease. Study at large: By definition, persistent Graves' disease involved antithyroid drugs for over 5 years alongside positive TSH receptor antibodies. Whole-study findings and limits: TCR diversity was lower in persistent Graves' patients (versus newly diagnosed ones).

The TCR beta library used iRepertoire HTBI primers with Arm-PCR amplification of CDR3. Authors' analysis steps: The samples yielded some 62 TRBV and roughly 14 TRBJ segments. From the multiplex PCR reads, TCRdb called clonotypes with MiXCR, one entry per CDR3 protein. The V and J calls reflect TCRdb's pipeline rather than the authors' work. The sample lists about 470,000 distinct CDR3 sequences, less than 25% occurring once. This clonotype came up many times. Its antigen is currently unknown. As for time point: persistent/refractory GD, antithyroid drugs over 5 years with positive TRAb. Isolated PBMC RNA provided the starting material for the TCR library. Those enrolled as patients came out of an endocrinology department in Xi'an, China. The CDR3 totals 14 residues. The germline V and J ends were trimmed by 6 bases and 1 base, with 13 bases remaining between them. Germline-derived CDR1 and CDR2 are MDHEN and SYDVKM.

J is TRBJ2-7 and V is TRBV28; possible D gene TRBD1, 5 bases. The input for sequencing was peripheral blood mononuclear cells (PBMCs), taken when the disease was refractory, from a patient treated with antithyroid drugs. This TCR was recovered from a female donor with Graves disease. The CDR3 DNA reads TGTGCCAGCAGCCCGCAGGGATTATCCTACGAGCAGTACTTC. Its translation is CASSPQGLSYEQYF. Based on the CDR3 plus reference TRBV28 and TRBJ2-7, the full variable domain is DVKVTQSSRYLVKRTGEKVFLECVQDMDHENMFWYRQDPGLGLRLIYFSYDVKMKEKGDIPEGYSVSREKKERFSLILESASTNQTSMYLCASSPQGLSYEQYFGPGTRLTVT.